Described below is a single T cell receptor beta chain sequence and its context. Three rounds of nested PCR, following a modified ARM-PCR protocol, produced the TCRbeta library. TCRdb passed the multiplex PCR reads through MiXCR, listing each CDR3 protein once. The sample shows approximately 130,000 distinct CDR3 sequences, approximately 66% of them seen only once. With 2 bases removed from V and 8 bases from J, the gap between germline ends came to 13 bases. The CDR3 loop spans 13 amino acids. Per germline, CDR1 SGHNT and CDR2 YYREEE (reference sequence). The data are from a study of tumor and adjacent non-tumor tissue in lung cancer. This sample's RNA came from whole unsorted tissue.

This TCR derives from a man aged 25-45 years with non-small cell lung cancer. The chain uses TRBV5-4 and TRBJ1-2, with no clear D. Sequencing was performed on lung tumor tissue. The DNA of the CDR3 is TGTGCCAGCAGCTTCCAGAGAGTATCCGGCTACACCTTC. Amino acid sequence: CASSFQRVSGYTF.